The sequence of this TCR beta chain was determined in a study of cytomegalovirus exposure and HLA in healthy donors. The V gene lost 0 bases and the J gene lost 4 bases, with 11 bases spanning the gap. CDR1 and CDR2 (germline): SGHDT, YYEEEE. The CDR3 contains 16 residues. Donors sampled were nominally healthy, though unrecorded immune exposures were likely. Study-wide results and caveats: Analyses of presence and absence presupposed an approximately uniform sequencing depth across donors. Researchers reported in a later analysis that common viral pathogens appeared linked to several top clusters.

Remarks on this clone: Its antigen is unknown.

The PCR used 60 Vbeta and 13 Jbeta primers. The table came from immunoSEQ multiplex PCR; TCRdb's copy has only in-frame clones and leaves some out. The specimen's table records around 53,000 clones. This chain links TRBV5-6 with TRBJ1-6; D remains ambiguous. What was sequenced was PBMCs. The receptor comes from a male donor in good health and CMV-seropositive. CDR3 sequence reads: CASSLGGSIYNSPLHF. The CDR3 DNA is TGTGCCAGCAGCTTGGGAGGGTCCATTTATAATTCACCCCTCCACTTT.